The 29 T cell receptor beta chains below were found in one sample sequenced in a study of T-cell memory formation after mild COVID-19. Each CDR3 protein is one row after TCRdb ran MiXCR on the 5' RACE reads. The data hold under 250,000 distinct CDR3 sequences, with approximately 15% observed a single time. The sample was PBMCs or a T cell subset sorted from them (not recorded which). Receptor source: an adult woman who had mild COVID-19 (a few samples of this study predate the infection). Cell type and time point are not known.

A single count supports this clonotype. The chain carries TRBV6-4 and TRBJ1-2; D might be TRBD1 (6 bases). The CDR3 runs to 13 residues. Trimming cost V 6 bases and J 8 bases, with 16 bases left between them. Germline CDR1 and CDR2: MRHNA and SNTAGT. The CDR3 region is CASRPSEQGGYTF. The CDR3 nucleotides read TGTGCCAGCAGACCCTCAGAACAGGGCGGCTACACCTTC.

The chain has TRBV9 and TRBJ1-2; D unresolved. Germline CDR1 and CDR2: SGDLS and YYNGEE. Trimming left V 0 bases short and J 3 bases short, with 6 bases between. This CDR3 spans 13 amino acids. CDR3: CASSVERDYGYTF. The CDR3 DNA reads TGTGCCAGCAGCGTAGAGAGGGACTATGGCTACACCTTC.

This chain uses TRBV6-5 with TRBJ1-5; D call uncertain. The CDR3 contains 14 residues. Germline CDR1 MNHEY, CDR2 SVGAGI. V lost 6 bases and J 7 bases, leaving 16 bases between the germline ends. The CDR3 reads CASRTASGWQPQHF. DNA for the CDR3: TGTGCCAGCAGAACAGCGTCGGGTTGGCAGCCCCAGCATTTT.

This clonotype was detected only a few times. The CDR3 spells CASSLRGVNTEAFF. CDR3 DNA sequence: TGTGCCAGCAGTTTAAGAGGGGTTAACACTGAAGCTTTCTTT. The chain carries TRBV12-3 or TRBV12-4 and TRBJ1-1; perhaps TRBD1 as D (5 bases). This CDR3 region has 14 residues. The germline V and J ends were trimmed by 2 bases and 2 bases, with 9 bases remaining between them.

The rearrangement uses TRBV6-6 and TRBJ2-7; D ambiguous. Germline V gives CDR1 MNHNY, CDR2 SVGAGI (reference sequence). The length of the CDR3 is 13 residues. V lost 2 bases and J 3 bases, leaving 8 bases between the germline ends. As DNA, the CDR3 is TGTGCCAGCAGTTACACTACCGACTACGAGCAGTACTTC. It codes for CASSYTTDYEQYF.

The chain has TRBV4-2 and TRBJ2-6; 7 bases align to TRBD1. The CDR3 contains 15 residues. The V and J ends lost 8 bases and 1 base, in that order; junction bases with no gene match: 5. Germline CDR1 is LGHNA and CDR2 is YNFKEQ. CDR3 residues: CASGQGVSGANVLTF. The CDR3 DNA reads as TGTGCCAGCGGGCAGGGGGTATCTGGGGCCAACGTCCTGACTTTC.

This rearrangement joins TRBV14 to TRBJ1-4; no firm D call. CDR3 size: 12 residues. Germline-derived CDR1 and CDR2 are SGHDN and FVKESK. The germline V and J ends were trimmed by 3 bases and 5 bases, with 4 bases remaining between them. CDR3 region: CASSHQNEKLFF. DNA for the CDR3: TGTGCCAGCAGCCATCAGAATGAAAAACTGTTTTTT.

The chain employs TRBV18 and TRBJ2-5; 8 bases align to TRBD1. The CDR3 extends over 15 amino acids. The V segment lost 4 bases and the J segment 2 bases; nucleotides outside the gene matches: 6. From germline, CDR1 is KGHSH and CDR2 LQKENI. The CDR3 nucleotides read TGTGCCAGCTCACTAACAGGGGGAGAACAAGAGACCCAGTACTTC. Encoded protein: CASSLTGGEQETQYF.

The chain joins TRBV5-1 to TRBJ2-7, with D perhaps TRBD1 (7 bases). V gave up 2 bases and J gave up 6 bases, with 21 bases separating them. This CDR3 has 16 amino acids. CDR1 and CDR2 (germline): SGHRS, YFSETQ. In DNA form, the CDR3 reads TGCGCCAGCAGCTTTGGCGAACAGGGGAGGACTATCGAGCAGTACTTC. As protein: CASSFGEQGRTIEQYF. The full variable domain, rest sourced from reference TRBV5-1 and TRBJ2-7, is KAGVTQTPRYLIKTRGQQVTLSCSPISGHRSVSWYQQTPGQGLQFLFEYFSETQRNKGNFPGRFSGRQFSNSRSEMNVSTLELGDSALYLCASSFGEQGRTIEQYFGPGTRLTVT.

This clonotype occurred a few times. CDR3 region: CASTTGTREQYF. In DNA form, the CDR3 reads TGTGCCAGCACCACCGGGACTCGGGAGCAGTACTTC. J is TRBJ2-7 and V is TRBV6-6; possibly TRBD2 for D (6 bases). CDR1 MNHNY and CDR2 SVGAGI come from the germline V gene (reference sequence). Trimming pared 7 bases from V and 7 bases from J, leaving 14 bases between. CDR3 length: 12 residues.

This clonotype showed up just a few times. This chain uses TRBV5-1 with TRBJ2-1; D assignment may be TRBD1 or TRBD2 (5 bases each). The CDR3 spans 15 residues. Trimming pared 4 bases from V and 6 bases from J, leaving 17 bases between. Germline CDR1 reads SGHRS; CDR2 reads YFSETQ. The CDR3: CASSTGTENFNEQFF. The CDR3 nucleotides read TGCGCCAGCAGCACCGGGACGGAGAACTTCAATGAGCAGTTCTTC.

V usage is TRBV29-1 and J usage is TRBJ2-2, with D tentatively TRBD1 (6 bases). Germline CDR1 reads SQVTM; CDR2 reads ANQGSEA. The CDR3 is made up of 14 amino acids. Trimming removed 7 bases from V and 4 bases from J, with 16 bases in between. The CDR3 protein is CSALPTGITGELFF. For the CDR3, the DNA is TGCAGCGCCTTGCCAACAGGGATCACCGGGGAGCTGTTTTTT.

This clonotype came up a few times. CDR3 DNA: TGCAGCGTTGAGCTGGGCCTCAATCAGCCCCAGCATTTT. As protein: CSVELGLNQPQHF. The rearrangement links TRBV29-1 to TRBJ1-5; no clear D gene. CDR1 is SQVTM and CDR2 is ANQGSEA in the germline V gene. V was trimmed by 3 bases and J by 3 bases, leaving 9 bases between them. This CDR3 has 13 residues.

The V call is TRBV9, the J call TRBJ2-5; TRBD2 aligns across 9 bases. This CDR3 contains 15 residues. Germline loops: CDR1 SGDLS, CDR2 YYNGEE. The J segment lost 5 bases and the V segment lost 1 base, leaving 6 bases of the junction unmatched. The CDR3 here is CASSVSPSGTETQYF. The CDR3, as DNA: TGTGCCAGCAGCGTATCCCCTAGCGGGACGGAGACCCAGTACTTC.

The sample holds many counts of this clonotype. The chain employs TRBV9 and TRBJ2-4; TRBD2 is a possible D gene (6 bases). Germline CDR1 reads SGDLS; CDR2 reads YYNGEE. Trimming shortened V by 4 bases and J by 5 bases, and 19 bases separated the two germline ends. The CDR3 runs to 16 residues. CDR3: CASSSSGLSGQNIQYF. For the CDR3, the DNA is TGTGCCAGCAGCTCCTCGGGGCTTAGCGGCCAAAACATTCAGTACTTC. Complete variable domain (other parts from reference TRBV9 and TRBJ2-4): DSGVTQTPKHLITATGQRVTLRCSPRSGDLSVYWYQQSLDQGLQFLIQYYNGEERAKGNILERFSAQQFPDLHSELNLSSLELGDSALYFCASSSSGLSGQNIQYFGAGTRLSVL.

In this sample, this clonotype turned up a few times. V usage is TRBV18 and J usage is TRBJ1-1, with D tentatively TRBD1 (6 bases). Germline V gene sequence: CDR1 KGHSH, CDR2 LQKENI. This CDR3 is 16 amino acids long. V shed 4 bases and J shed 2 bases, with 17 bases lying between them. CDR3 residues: CASSLRAGTLNTEAFF. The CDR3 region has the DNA TGTGCCAGCTCACTACGGGCCGGGACACTAAACACTGAAGCTTTCTTT.

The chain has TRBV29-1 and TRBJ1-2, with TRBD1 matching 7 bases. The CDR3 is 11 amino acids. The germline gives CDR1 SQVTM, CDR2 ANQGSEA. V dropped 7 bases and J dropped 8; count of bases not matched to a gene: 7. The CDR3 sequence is CSANLGQGYTF. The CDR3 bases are TGCAGCGCCAACCTGGGACAGGGCTACACCTTC.

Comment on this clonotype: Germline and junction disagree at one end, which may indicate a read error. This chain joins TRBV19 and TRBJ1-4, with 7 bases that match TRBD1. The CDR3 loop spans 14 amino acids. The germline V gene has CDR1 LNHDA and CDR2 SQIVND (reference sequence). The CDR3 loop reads CASENRGNDEKLYF. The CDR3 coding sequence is TGTGCCAGTGAAAACAGGGGAAACGATGAAAAACTGTATTTT.

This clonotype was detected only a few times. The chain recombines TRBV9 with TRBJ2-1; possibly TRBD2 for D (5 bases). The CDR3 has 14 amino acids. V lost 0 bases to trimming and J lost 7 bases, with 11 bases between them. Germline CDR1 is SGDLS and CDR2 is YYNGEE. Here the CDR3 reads CASSVEVSGNEQFF. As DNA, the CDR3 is TGTGCCAGCAGCGTAGAGGTGTCGGGGAATGAGCAGTTCTTC.

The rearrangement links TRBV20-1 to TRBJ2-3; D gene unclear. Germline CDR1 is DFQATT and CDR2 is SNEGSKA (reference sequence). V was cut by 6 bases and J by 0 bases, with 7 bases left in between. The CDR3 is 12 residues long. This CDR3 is CSATPSTDTQYF. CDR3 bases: TGCAGTGCGACACCTAGCACAGATACGCAGTATTTT.

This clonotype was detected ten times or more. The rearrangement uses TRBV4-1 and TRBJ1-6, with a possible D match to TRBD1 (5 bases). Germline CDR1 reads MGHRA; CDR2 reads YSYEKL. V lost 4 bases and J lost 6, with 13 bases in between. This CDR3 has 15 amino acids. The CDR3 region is CASSLMTELNSPLHF. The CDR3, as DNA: TGCGCCAGCAGCCTCATGACAGAACTTAATTCACCCCTCCACTTT.

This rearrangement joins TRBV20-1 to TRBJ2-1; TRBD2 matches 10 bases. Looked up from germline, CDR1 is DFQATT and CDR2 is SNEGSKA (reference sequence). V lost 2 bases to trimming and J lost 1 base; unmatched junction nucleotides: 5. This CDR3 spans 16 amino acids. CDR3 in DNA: TGCAGTGCTAGATACGTAGCGGGGGGTTCCTACAATGAGCAGTTCTTC. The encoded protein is CSARYVAGGSYNEQFF.

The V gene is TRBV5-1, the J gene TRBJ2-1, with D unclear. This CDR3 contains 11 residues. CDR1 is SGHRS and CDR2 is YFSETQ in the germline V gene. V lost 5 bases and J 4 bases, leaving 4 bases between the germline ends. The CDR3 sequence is CASREYNEQFF. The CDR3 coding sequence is TGCGCCAGCAGGGAATACAATGAGCAGTTCTTC.

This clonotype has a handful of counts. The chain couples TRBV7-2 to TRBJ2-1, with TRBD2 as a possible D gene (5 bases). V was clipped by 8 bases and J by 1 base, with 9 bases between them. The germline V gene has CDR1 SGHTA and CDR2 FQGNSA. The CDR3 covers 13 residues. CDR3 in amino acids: CASSRTSYNEQFF. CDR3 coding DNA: TGTGCCAGCTCTCGGACTTCCTACAATGAGCAGTTCTTC.

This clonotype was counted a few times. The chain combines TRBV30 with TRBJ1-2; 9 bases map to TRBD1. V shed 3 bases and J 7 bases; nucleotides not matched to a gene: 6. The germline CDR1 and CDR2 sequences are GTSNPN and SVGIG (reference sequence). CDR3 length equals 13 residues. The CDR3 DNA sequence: TGTGCCTGGAGGCACAGGGGGCGACGTGGCTACACCTTC. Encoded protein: CAWRHRGRRGYTF.

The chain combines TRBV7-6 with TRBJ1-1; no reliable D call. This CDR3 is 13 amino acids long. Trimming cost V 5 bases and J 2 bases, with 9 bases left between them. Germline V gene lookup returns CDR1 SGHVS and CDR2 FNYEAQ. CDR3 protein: CASSHSSNTEAFF. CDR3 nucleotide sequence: TGTGCCAGCAGCCACAGTTCCAACACTGAAGCTTTCTTT.

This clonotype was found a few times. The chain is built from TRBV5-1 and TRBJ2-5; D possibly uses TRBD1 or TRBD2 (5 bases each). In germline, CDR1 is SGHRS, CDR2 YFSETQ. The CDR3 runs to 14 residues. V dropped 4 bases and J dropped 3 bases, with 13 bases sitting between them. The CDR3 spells CASSLGPLKETQYF. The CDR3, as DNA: TGCGCCAGCAGCCTGGGACCTTTGAAAGAGACCCAGTACTTC.

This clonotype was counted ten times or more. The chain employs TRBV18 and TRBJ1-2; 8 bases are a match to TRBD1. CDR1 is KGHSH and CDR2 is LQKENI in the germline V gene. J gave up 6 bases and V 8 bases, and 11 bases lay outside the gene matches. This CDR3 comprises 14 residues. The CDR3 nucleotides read TGTGCCAGCGCTCCTCAGGGGGCAGGGAATGGCTACACCTTC. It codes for CASAPQGAGNGYTF.

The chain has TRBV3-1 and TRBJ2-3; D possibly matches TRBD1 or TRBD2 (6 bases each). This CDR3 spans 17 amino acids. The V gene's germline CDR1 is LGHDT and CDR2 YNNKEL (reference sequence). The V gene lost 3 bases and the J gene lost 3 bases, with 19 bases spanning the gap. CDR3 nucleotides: TGTGCCAGCAGCCACCATTTAGAGGGGGGAGGTACAGATACGCAGTATTTT. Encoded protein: CASSHHLEGGGTDTQYF.